This T cell receptor beta chain is from a study of blood T cell repertoires in COVID-19. With V trimmed by 4 bases and J by 6 bases, 4 bases remained unmatched. The CDR3 loop spans 14 amino acids. CDR1 and CDR2 from the germline V gene are LGHDT and YNNKEL (reference sequence). Assay: immunoSEQ multiplex PCR; the TCRdb copy retains only in-frame clones and omits some. This sample has tens of thousands of clones, with 80% to 90% found just once. This TCR derives from a human donor in a cohort sampled during active COVID-19. The V call is TRBV3-1 (or the pseudogene TRBV3-2), the J call TRBJ1-5, with 9 bases lining up with TRBD1. The sequenced sample consisted of peripheral blood. The CDR3 reads CASSPTGGAQPQHF. The CDR3 DNA reads TGTGCCAGCAGCCCTACAGGGGGCGCTCAGCCCCAGCATTTT.